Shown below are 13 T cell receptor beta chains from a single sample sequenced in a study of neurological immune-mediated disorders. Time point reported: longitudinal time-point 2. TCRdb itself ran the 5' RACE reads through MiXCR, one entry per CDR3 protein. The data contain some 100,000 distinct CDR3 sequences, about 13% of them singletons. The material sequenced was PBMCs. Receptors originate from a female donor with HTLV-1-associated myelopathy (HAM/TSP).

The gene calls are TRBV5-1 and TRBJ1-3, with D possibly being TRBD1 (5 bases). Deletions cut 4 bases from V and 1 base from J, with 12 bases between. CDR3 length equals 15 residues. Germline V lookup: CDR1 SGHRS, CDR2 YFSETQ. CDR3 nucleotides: TGCGCCAGCAGCATGGACCAGGGTTCTGGAAACACCATATATTTT. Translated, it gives CASSMDQGSGNTIYF.

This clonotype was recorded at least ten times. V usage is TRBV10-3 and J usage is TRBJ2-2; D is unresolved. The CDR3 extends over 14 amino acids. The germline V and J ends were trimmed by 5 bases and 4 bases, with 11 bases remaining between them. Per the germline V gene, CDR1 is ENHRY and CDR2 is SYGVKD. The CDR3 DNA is TGTGCCATCAGTCCAAGAGAACTCACCGGGGAGCTGTTTTTT. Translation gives CAISPRELTGELFF.

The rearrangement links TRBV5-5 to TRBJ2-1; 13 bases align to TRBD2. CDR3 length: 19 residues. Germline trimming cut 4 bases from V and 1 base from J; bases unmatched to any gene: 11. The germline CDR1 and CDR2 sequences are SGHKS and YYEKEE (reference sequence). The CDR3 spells CASSPRLAGGPLSYNEQFF. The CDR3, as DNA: TGTGCCAGCAGCCCCAGACTAGCGGGGGGACCGCTATCCTACAATGAGCAGTTCTTC.

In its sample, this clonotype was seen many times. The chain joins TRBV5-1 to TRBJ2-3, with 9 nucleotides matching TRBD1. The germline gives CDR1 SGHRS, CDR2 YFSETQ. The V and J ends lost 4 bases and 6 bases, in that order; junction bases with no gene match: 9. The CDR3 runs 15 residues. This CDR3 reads CASSRQGQGMDTQYF. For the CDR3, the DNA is TGCGCCAGCAGCCGGCAGGGACAGGGTATGGATACGCAGTATTTT.

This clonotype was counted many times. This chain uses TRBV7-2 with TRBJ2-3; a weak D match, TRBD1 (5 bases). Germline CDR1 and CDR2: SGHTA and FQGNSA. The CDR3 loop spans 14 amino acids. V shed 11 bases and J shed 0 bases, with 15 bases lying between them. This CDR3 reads CAYAERQSTDTQYF. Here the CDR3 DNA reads TGTGCCTACGCGGAAAGACAGAGCACAGATACGCAGTATTTT.

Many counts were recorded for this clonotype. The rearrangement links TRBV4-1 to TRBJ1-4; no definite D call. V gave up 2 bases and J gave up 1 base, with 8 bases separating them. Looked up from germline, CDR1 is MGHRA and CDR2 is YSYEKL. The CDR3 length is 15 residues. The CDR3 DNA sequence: TGCGCCAGCAGCCAAAAAGGGTTAACTAATGAAAAACTGTTTTTT. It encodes CASSQKGLTNEKLFF.

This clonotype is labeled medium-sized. CDR3 loop: CSALDPASNQPQHF. CDR3 nucleotide sequence: TGCAGTGCCCTGGACCCTGCGAGCAATCAGCCCCAGCATTTT. V usage is TRBV20-1 and J usage is TRBJ1-5; D unclear. CDR1 and CDR2 (germline): DFQATT, SNEGSKA (reference sequence). V lost 6 bases to trimming and J lost 1 base, with 13 bases between them. This CDR3 comprises 14 residues.

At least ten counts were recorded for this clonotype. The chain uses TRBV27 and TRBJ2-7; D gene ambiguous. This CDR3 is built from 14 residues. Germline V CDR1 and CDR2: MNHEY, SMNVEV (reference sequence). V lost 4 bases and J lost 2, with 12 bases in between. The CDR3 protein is CASSSYSGPYEQYF. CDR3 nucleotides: TGTGCCAGCAGTTCGTACTCAGGCCCCTACGAGCAGTACTTC.

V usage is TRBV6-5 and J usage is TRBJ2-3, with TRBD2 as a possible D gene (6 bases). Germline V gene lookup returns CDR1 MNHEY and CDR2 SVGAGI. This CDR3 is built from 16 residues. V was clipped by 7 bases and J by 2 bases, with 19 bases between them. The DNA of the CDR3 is TGTGCCAGCACCACTTGGGACTCAATCTCCACAGATACGCAGTATTTT. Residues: CASTTWDSISTDTQYF.

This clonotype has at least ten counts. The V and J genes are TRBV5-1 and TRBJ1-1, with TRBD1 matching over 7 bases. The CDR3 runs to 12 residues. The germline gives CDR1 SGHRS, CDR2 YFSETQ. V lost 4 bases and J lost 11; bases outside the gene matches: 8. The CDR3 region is CASSGDRIEAFF. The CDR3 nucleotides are TGCGCCAGCAGCGGGGACAGAATTGAGGCTTTCTTT.

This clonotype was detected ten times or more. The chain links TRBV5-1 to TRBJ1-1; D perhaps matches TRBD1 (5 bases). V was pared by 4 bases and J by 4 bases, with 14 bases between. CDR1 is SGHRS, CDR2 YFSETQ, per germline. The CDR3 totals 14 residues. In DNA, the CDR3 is TGCGCCAGCAGCGTGGCCGGGGGTACCACTGAAGCTTTCTTT. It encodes CASSVAGGTTEAFF.

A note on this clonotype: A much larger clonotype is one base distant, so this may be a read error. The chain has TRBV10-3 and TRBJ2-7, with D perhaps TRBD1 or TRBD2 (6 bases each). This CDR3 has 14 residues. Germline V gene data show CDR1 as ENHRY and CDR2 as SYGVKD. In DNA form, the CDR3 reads TGTGCCATCAGTAATAACCTGGAGGGGGGTGAGCATTACTTC. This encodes CAISNNLEGGEHYF.

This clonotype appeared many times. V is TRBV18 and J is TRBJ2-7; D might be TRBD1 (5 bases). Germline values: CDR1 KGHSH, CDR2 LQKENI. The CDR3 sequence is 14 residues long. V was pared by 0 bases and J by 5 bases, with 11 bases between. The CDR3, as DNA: TGTGCCAGCTCACCACCACGACAGAGTGACGAGCAGTACTTC. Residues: CASSPPRQSDEQYF.